This TCR beta chain was obtained from a study of shared clonotypes between healthy human individuals (dated by TCRdb to about 2020). As for the study more broadly: The cohort included three men and a couple of women between 18 and 49 years of age. Per donor, three plates each were used for CD4 naive and CD4 memory, two for CD8 naive, and one for CD8 memory. To estimate repertoire size and how much clonotypes are shared between individuals, the study performed deep sequencing of blood TCR repertoires from roughly five healthy adults. Different laboratories and diverse techniques were used to prepare libraries and sequence TCR repertoires, to increase sequencing depth and limit assay-specific biases. Per donor, leukapheresis produced somewhere between about 0.9 and 9.5 billion PBMCs.

Using the deep immunoSEQ assay, multiplex PCR amplified TCR CDR3 regions from genomic DNA. Extracted genomic DNA from each cell subset was spread evenly across all wells of several immunoSEQ 96-well plates, with each plate serving as a replicate. Each replicate PCR for sorted subsets received about 180 ng genomic DNA, equal to roughly 30,000 T cell genomes. Purified libraries were quantified with a Qubit 3.0 fluorometer, sized on a Bioanalyzer 2100, and re-quantified with the KAPA Library Quantification kit. Each immunoSEQ 96-well plate was sequenced on its own single-read 150-cycle Illumina NextSeq 550 flow cell. As for how the authors treated the data: The immunoSEQ output contained only junctional sequences without quality scores, so filtering could not match that applied to full-length reads. Sequences were annotated with PyIR, a Python wrapper for IgBLAST v1.9, using IMGT germline references to assign V/J genes and CDR3. Reads were removed for weak V/J assignments (E-value above 1e-6), missing CDR3, stop codons, out-of-frame junctions, or ambiguous translated residues. V3J clonotypes were defined by identical inferred V gene, J gene, and CDR3 amino acid sequence. Percentage overlap between repertoires was calculated by dividing the number of shared unique clonotypes by the size of the smaller repertoire. Repertoire richness was assessed with RTK rarefaction, the Chao1 estimator, and Recon v2.1 estimates of unobserved clonotypes. Generation probabilities were computed with OLGA for all TCRbeta clonotypes obtained by the gDNA method from several donors. This is the immuneACCESS table as TCRdb keeps it, with only in-frame sequences that have V and J called. A part of the clones is gone; compared with another copy, unresolved V genes explain less than half, and the rest is unexplained. V and J calls and clone size are those listed in that table; D and trimming were worked out from the DNA. For this sample the table gives 2 million to 2.5 million clones, of which around 95% were detected only once. Around 0.13% of the sample rests with the top ten.

In the case of this clone: It has no known antigen specificity. Base qualities were left out, and no much larger clone turns up one base away.

The full study reports these points: Compared with non-shared clonotypes, the clonotypes found in all four sorted-subset donors had higher generation probabilities. Sampling was restricted to blood, and TCR repertoires in tissues likely differ from the TCR repertoires found in blood. Roughly 5% of naive CD4, roughly 3.5% of naive CD8, around 2.3% of memory CD4, and roughly 0.4% of memory CD8 clonotypes were shared across a few donors. Based on pairwise subsampling, the degree of clonotype sharing among donors was expected to be affected by sequencing depth. Incomplete sequencing was indicated by rarefaction of sorted-subset datasets, despite the large sequencing depth. Naive subsets generally had larger estimated clonotype richness than memory subsets did. Because the study included only a small number of donors, the genetic and exposure-history diversity represented was limited.

The donors were healthy, HIV-negative adults with no recently reported acute infections or vaccinations. All donors were Caucasian adults living in Nashville, Tennessee, USA. CD4+ T cells were enriched by magnetic negative selection; naive cells were then positively selected on CD45RA, and the negative fraction formed the memory subset. Blood was collected by leukapheresis, and PBMCs were isolated by Ficoll-Histopaque density gradient centrifugation and then cryopreserved in liquid nitrogen vapor phase. Analytical flow cytometry was used to check the purity and quantity of every magnetically sorted T cell population. From each sorted fraction, genomic DNA was isolated and quantified by UV absorbance on a Nanodrop 2000c. The sample taken for sequencing was naive CD4+ T cells sorted from blood. This specimen's cell subset or site label, per the study, means: CD45RA+ positively selected. This TCR came from a man aged 18 to 30 in good health.

Here the CDR3 is given as CASSPVGLEAYEQYF. In nucleotides, the sequence is TGCGCCAGCAGCCCGGTCGGGTTGGAAGCCTACGAGCAGTACTTC. The rearranged segments are TRBV5-1 and TRBJ2-7; the D segment cannot be called with confidence. There are 15 amino acids in the CDR3, from cysteine to phenylalanine inclusive. Solely the CDR3 DNA is kept, with 45 bases framed from the first base. The junction carries 16 bases between V and J, which are trimmed by 4 bases and 2 bases respectively. The germline V gene yields SGHRS for CDR1 and YFSETQ for CDR2. The CDR3, completed at both ends by the reference TRBV5-1 and TRBJ2-7 genes, gives the full variable domain KAGVTQTPRYLIKTRGQQVTLSCSPISGHRSVSWYQQTPGQGLQFLFEYFSETQRNKGNFPGRFSGRQFSNSRSEMNVSTLELGDSALYLCASSPVGLEAYEQYFGPGTRLTVT.